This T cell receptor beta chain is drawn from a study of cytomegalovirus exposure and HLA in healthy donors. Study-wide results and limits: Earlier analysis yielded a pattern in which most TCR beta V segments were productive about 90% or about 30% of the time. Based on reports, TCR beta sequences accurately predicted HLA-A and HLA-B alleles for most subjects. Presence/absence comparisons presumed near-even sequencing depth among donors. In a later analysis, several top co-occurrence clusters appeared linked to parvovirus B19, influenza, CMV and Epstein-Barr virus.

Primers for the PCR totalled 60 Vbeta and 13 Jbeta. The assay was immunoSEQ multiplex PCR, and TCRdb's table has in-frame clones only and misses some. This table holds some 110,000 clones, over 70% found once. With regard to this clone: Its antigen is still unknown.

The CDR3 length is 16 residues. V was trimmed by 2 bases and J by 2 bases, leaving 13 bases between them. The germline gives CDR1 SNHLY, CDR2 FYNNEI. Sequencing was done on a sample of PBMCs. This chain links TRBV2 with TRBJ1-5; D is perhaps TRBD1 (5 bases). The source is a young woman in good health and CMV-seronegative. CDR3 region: CASSESTGGGNQPQHF. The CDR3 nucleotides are TGTGCCAGCAGTGAAAGTACGGGGGGAGGCAATCAGCCCCAGCATTTT.